This T cell receptor (beta chain) was retrieved from a study of a mutant IDH1 vaccine in newly diagnosed glioma. Study context: First vaccine doses came 4-6 weeks after radiotherapy alone, or with temozolomide cycles.

Sequenced by immunoSEQ multiplex PCR; TCRdb stores in-frame clones only, minus some. The data show about 44,000 clones, 80% to 95% seen once. The sample's time point: week 23, last vaccination. The investigators gave 300 ug of mutant IDH1 20-mer peptide in each vaccine dose, together with topical imiquimod. Trimming left V 7 bases short and J 4 bases short, with 16 bases between. The CDR3 totals 14 residues. CDR1 and CDR2 from the germline V gene are SNHLY and FYNNEI. A remark on this clone: The antigen remains unidentified.

The material sequenced was PBMCs, taken from a glioma patient whose treatment included an IDH1 peptide vaccine. The origin of this receptor is a man over 45 with glioma. The V and J genes are TRBV2 and TRBJ1-1; D remains ambiguous. This chain's CDR3 is CASNPRVEGTEAFF. CDR3 sequence (DNA): TGTGCCAGCAACCCGAGGGTGGAGGGCACTGAAGCTTTCTTT.